This T cell receptor (beta chain) was recovered during a study of shared clonotypes between healthy human individuals. Assay: immunoSEQ multiplex PCR; the TCRdb copy retains only in-frame clones and omits some. The sample holds some 2,000,000 clones, approximately 94% seen once. The germline V gene has CDR1 SEHNR and CDR2 FQNEAQ (reference sequence). Trimming took 5 bases from V and 1 from J, leaving 6 bases between them. The CDR3 consists of 14 residues. The chain joins TRBV7-9 to TRBJ2-6; D not resolved. This TCR was recovered from a man aged 18 to 30 in good health. The sample taken for sequencing was naive CD4+ T cells sorted from blood. Subset here: CD45RA+ positively selected. CDR3 nucleotides: TGTGCCAGCAGCGTTGGGTCTGGGGCCAACGTCCTGACTTTC. Translation: CASSVGSGANVLTF.